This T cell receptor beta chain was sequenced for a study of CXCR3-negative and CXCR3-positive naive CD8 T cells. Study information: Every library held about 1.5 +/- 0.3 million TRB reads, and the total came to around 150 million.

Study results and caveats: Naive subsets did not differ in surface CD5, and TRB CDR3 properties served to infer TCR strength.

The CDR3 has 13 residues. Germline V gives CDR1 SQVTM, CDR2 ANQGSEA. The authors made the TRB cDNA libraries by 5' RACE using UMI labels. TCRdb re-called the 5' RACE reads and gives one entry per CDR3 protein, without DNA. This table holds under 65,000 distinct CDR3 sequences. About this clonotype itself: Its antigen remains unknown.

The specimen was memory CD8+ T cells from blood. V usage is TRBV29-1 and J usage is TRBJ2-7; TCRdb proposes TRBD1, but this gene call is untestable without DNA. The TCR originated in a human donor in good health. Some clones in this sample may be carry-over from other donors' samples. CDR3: CSVVAGAGYEQYF.